These 27 T cell receptor beta chains were all obtained from the same sample, sequenced in a study of cytomegalovirus exposure and HLA in healthy donors. This PCR relied on a set of 60 Vbeta primers and 13 Jbeta primers. Repertoires were generated with immunoSEQ multiplex PCR, while TCRdb's copy carries only in-frame clones and drops some. The sample has roughly 140,000 clones; approximately 80% are singletons. The sample taken for sequencing was PBMCs. These receptors originate from a female donor in good health and CMV-seronegative.

This chain links TRBV7-8 with TRBJ2-3, with 8 nucleotides matching TRBD1. The V segment lost 1 base and the J segment 0 bases; nucleotides outside the gene matches: 3. Germline V gene data show CDR1 as SGHVS and CDR2 as FQNEAQ. There are 16 residues in the CDR3. The CDR3 is CASSLVRDRSTDTQYF. The CDR3 nucleotides are TGTGCCAGCAGCTTAGTCCGGGACAGGAGCACAGATACGCAGTATTTT.

This rearrangement joins TRBV6-5 to TRBJ2-7; TRBD1 matches at 8 bases. This CDR3 is 13 amino acids long. Germline CDR1 is MNHEY and CDR2 is SVGAGI. The trim removed 6 bases at V and 7 bases at J, leaving 8 bases unmatched. The CDR3 loop is CASSPGQAWEQYF. The CDR3 DNA reads as TGTGCCAGCAGCCCGGGACAGGCTTGGGAGCAGTACTTC.

This clone was counted between two and nine times. The rearrangement joins TRBV15 to TRBJ1-4; D call uncertain. The CDR3 loop spans 13 amino acids. Germline CDR1 reads LNHNV; CDR2 reads YYDKDF (reference sequence). V was trimmed by 1 base and J by 8 bases, leaving 8 bases between them. DNA of the CDR3: TGTGCCACCAGCAGAGGTCCAGGAGAAAAACTGTTTTTT. Encoded protein: CATSRGPGEKLFF.

This clone appeared a single time. V usage is TRBV23-1 and J usage is TRBJ1-5; possible D gene TRBD1, 6 bases. TRBV23-1 is flagged as an ORF with uncertain function. The V and J ends lost 3 bases and 3 bases respectively, with 15 bases between them. The CDR3 length is 16 residues. The CDR3 DNA reads TGCGCCAGCAGTCACCTAGGAGCAGGGGCCAATCAGCCCCAGCATTTT. Translated, it gives CASSHLGAGANQPQHF.

The V gene is TRBV4-3, the J gene TRBJ2-1; 7 nucleotides align to TRBD1. After removal of 3 bases from V and 7 bases from J, the junction contained 18 bases not matched to a gene. Germline V gives CDR1 LGHNA, CDR2 YSLEER. This CDR3 is 18 amino acids long. The CDR3 loop is CASSHPPEATGLLNEQFF. DNA for the CDR3: TGCGCCAGCAGCCATCCCCCGGAAGCGACAGGGCTATTAAATGAGCAGTTCTTC.

The gene calls are TRBV7-9 and TRBJ1-2; 7 bases agree with TRBD1. The CDR3 loop spans 13 amino acids. The V segment lost 1 base and the J segment 13 bases; nucleotides outside the gene matches: 9. CDR1 is SEHNR and CDR2 is FQNEAQ in the germline V gene (reference sequence). The CDR3 spells CASSLVGQELCTF. Written as DNA, the CDR3 is TGTGCCAGCAGCTTAGTTGGACAGGAGTTGTGCACCTTC.

This rearrangement joins TRBV6-5 to TRBJ2-7; 7 nucleotides agree with TRBD1. Germline values: CDR1 MNHEY, CDR2 SVGAGI. V dropped 0 bases and J dropped 5; count of bases not matched to a gene: 4. The CDR3 totals 14 residues. The CDR3: CASSYSPGQNEQYF. The CDR3, as DNA: TGTGCCAGCAGTTACTCCCCGGGACAGAACGAGCAGTACTTC.

The chain combines TRBV15 with TRBJ1-1; TRBD1 might be the D (5 bases). Trimming pared 2 bases from V and 0 bases from J, leaving 10 bases between. The germline CDR1 and CDR2 sequences are LNHNV and YYDKDF (reference sequence). CDR3 length: 15 residues. The chain's CDR3 is CATSRSTGVNTEAFF. The CDR3 DNA reads as TGTGCCACCAGCAGAAGCACGGGGGTGAACACTGAAGCTTTCTTT.

This clone was seen a few times. This sequence joins TRBV30 and TRBJ1-3; D might be TRBD1 (6 bases). V lost 0 bases and J 3 bases, leaving 12 bases between the germline ends. Germline V gene sequence: CDR1 GTSNPN, CDR2 SVGIG (reference sequence). The CDR3 runs 15 residues. CDR3 protein: CAWSVRGGFGNTIYF. For the CDR3, the DNA is TGTGCCTGGAGTGTACGGGGGGGCTTTGGAAACACCATATATTTT.

The J gene is TRBJ2-3, the V gene TRBV21-1; the D segment call TRBD1 is taken from the table without a DNA check. TRBV21-1 is described as a pseudogene. CDR3 length: 15 amino acids. DNA for the CDR3: TGTGCCAGCAGCAAAGGTAGGACACTGACAGATACGCAGTATTTT. The encoded protein is CASSKGRTLTDTQYF.

The rearrangement uses TRBV30 and TRBJ2-5; the match to TRBD2 covers 11 bases. The CDR3 sequence is 15 residues long. The germline CDR1 and CDR2 sequences are GTSNPN and SVGIG (reference sequence). V lost 1 base and J lost 4; bases outside the gene matches: 5. The CDR3 protein is CAWSGSSGGGETQYF. The CDR3 DNA is TGTGCCTGGAGTGGTAGTAGCGGGGGGGGAGAGACCCAGTACTTC.

This chain links TRBV7-8 with TRBJ1-5, with D maybe TRBD1 (5 bases). Germline CDR1 and CDR2: SGHVS and FQNEAQ. V shed 5 bases and J shed 4 bases, with 15 bases lying between them. The CDR3 runs to 15 residues. CDR3: CASSPAGLSNQPQHF. The CDR3 bases are TGTGCCAGCAGCCCAGCGGGACTTTCTAATCAGCCCCAGCATTTT.

The V and J genes are TRBV30 and TRBJ1-1; tentatively, D is TRBD1 (5 bases). This CDR3 region has 11 residues. Germline values: CDR1 GTSNPN, CDR2 SVGIG (reference sequence). The V and J ends lost 6 bases and 9 bases respectively, with 14 bases between them. The CDR3 reads CACYLGGKAFF. The CDR3 DNA follows: TGTGCCTGTTATTTGGGGGGGAAAGCTTTCTTT.

This chain uses TRBV2 with TRBJ1-2; TRBD1 might be the D (5 bases). The CDR3 totals 16 residues. Germline CDR1 is SNHLY and CDR2 is FYNNEI. V lost 6 bases and J lost 6, with 23 bases in between. DNA of the CDR3: TGTGCCAGCAGCTCCGATCTGGGCCGGGGGGAGGATGGCTACACCTTC. Amino acid sequence: CASSSDLGRGEDGYTF.

This clone was recorded only once. The chain links TRBV7-6 to TRBJ1-2, with D possibly being TRBD1 (6 bases). V was pared by 4 bases and J by 5 bases, with 17 bases between. The CDR3 is 15 residues long. In germline, CDR1 is SGHVS, CDR2 FNYEAQ. This CDR3 is CASSSRQDLRYGYTF. The CDR3 DNA follows: TGTGCCAGCAGCTCCCGACAGGACCTTAGGTATGGCTACACCTTC.

The V call is TRBV6-6, the J call TRBJ1-4; D is perhaps TRBD1 (5 bases). Trimming removed 7 bases from V and 5 bases from J, with 14 bases in between. Per the germline V gene, CDR1 is MNHNY and CDR2 is SVGAGI (reference sequence). The CDR3 runs to 14 residues. In DNA form, the CDR3 reads TGTGCCAGCACCCTTTTGGGGGGGAATGAAAAACTGTTTTTT. Its protein is CASTLLGGNEKLFF.

The chain joins TRBV11-2 to TRBJ2-5, with 10 nucleotides matching TRBD2. The V gene's germline CDR1 is SGHAT and CDR2 FQNNGV. V shed 5 bases, J shed 2 bases, and the junction held 8 bases outside the gene matches. The CDR3 runs 16 residues. CDR3 sequence: CASSILAGEIQETQYF. CDR3 nucleotides: TGTGCCAGCAGCATTCTAGCGGGGGAGATACAAGAGACCCAGTACTTC. The variable domain in full, completed from reference TRBV11-2 and TRBJ2-5, reads EAGVAQSPRYKIIEKRQSVAFWCNPISGHATLYWYQQILGQGPKLLIQFQNNGVVDDSQLPKDRFSAERLKGVDSTLKIQPAKLEDSAVYLCASSILAGEIQETQYFGPGTRLLVL.

This clone was recorded only once. The rearrangement links TRBV7-8 to TRBJ1-5, with 10 bases lining up with TRBD1. The CDR3 runs to 15 residues. V lost 4 bases to trimming and J lost 6 bases; unmatched junction nucleotides: 6. Per germline, CDR1 SGHVS and CDR2 FQNEAQ. The CDR3 coding sequence is TGTGCCAGCAGCTGGGGGACAGGGGAGTTTCAGCCCCAGCATTTT. The encoded protein is CASSWGTGEFQPQHF. The whole variable domain, filled in from reference TRBV7-8 and TRBJ1-5, reads GAGVSQSPRYKVAKRGQDVALRCDPISGHVSLFWYQQALGQGPEFLTYFQNEAQLDKSGLPSDRFFAERPEGSVSTLKIQRTQQEDSAVYLCASSWGTGEFQPQHFGDGTRLSIL.

This sequence joins TRBV29-1 and TRBJ2-1, with 11 bases lining up with TRBD2. V gave up 5 bases and J gave up 4 bases; unmatched junction bases: 4. The CDR3 extends over 14 amino acids. Germline values: CDR1 SQVTM, CDR2 ANQGSEA. CDR3 nucleotides: TGCAGCGTTTACTGGACTAGCGGGTACAATGAGCAGTTCTTC. Translating it yields CSVYWTSGYNEQFF.

This chain connects TRBV27 to TRBJ1-1; perhaps TRBD1 as D (5 bases). Trimming removed 2 bases at V and 2 bases at J, with 21 bases between. CDR1 is MNHEY, CDR2 SMNVEV, per germline (reference sequence). This CDR3 region has 18 residues. As DNA, the CDR3 is TGTGCCAGCAGTTTACGAGCCTCCTTGGGGCAGACCAACACTGAAGCTTTCTTT. Its translation is CASSLRASLGQTNTEAFF.

This clone was observed once. The chain uses TRBV5-1 and TRBJ1-2; 9 nucleotides align to TRBD1. The length of the CDR3 is 13 residues. V lost 4 bases, J lost 7 bases, and 5 bases stayed unmatched. Germline loops: CDR1 SGHRS, CDR2 YFSETQ. The CDR3 here is CASSIQGARGYTF. The DNA of the CDR3 is TGCGCCAGCAGCATACAGGGGGCGCGTGGCTACACCTTC.

The chain carries TRBV10-1 and TRBJ2-1, with D perhaps matching TRBD2 (5 bases). The V end lost 2 bases, the J end lost 6 bases, and 14 bases lay between the germline ends. Looked up from germline, CDR1 is WNHNN and CDR2 is SYGVQD (reference sequence). This CDR3 has 15 amino acids. This chain's CDR3 is CASSETGFGVNEQFF. The CDR3 bases are TGCGCCAGCAGTGAGACGGGGTTTGGGGTCAATGAGCAGTTCTTC.

The chain is built from TRBV2 and TRBJ2-2; TRBD1 matches at 8 bases. Germline V gives CDR1 SNHLY, CDR2 FYNNEI. With V trimmed by 9 bases and J by 8 bases, 11 bases remained unmatched. This CDR3 spans 14 amino acids. Here the CDR3 DNA reads TGTGCCAGAAGCGACAGGGGAAGGTCGGGGGAGCTGTTTTTT. Its protein product is CARSDRGRSGELFF. The variable domain in full, completed from reference TRBV2 and TRBJ2-2, reads EPEVTQTPSHQVTQMGQEVILRCVPISNHLYFYWYRQILGQKVEFLVSFYNNEISEKSEIFDDQFSVERPDGSNFTLKIRSTKLEDSAMYFCARSDRGRSGELFFGEGSRLTVL.

The CDR3 loop reads CASSIPPGGSSQPQHF. Here the CDR3 DNA reads TGTGCCAGTAGTATCCCCCCAGGGGGCTCGAGTCAGCCCCAGCATTTT. The chain employs TRBV19 and TRBJ1-5, with 8 bases aligning to TRBD1. The CDR3 consists of 16 residues. Germline lookup yields CDR1 LNHDA and CDR2 SQIVND (reference sequence). The trim removed 3 bases at V and 6 bases at J, leaving 10 bases unmatched. Full variable domain (outside the CDR3, taken from reference TRBV19 and TRBJ1-5): DGGITQSPKYLFRKEGQNVTLSCEQNLNHDAMYWYRQDPGQGLRLIYYSQIVNDFQKGDIAEGYSVSREKKESFPLTVTSAQKNPTAFYLCASSIPPGGSSQPQHFGDGTRLSIL.

The chain has TRBV10-2 and TRBJ2-4; 8 bases match TRBD1. Germline assignment: CDR1 WSHSY and CDR2 SAAADI. V was clipped by 2 bases and J by 10 bases; unmatched bases: 1. The CDR3 covers 12 residues. The CDR3 reads CASSEDRGIQYF. The CDR3 DNA is TGCGCCAGCAGTGAGGACAGGGGAATTCAGTACTTC.

V usage is TRBV11-2 and J usage is TRBJ1-3; 8 bases are a match to TRBD1. The CDR3 covers 17 residues. J gave up 0 bases and V 0 bases, and 4 bases lay outside the gene matches. Per the germline V gene, CDR1 is SGHAT and CDR2 is FQNNGV. The CDR3 DNA reads TGTGCCAGCAGCTTAGAAGGGACAGGTTTCTCTGGAAACACCATATATTTT. Its translation: CASSLEGTGFSGNTIYF.

The table lists this clone with a count of one. The chain recombines TRBV30 with TRBJ1-3; D perhaps matches TRBD1 (6 bases). Germline CDR1 is GTSNPN and CDR2 is SVGIG (reference sequence). There are 14 residues in the CDR3. V was clipped by 0 bases and J by 4 bases, with 10 bases between them. CDR3 sequence: CAWSVLTGGNTIYF. The CDR3 coding sequence is TGTGCCTGGAGTGTTCTGACAGGCGGAAACACCATATATTTT.